These 20 T cell receptor beta chains were sequenced from one sample in a study of cytomegalovirus exposure and HLA in healthy donors. Using immunoSEQ multiplex PCR, the repertoire was profiled, and TCRdb retains in-frame clones only, with some absent. Altogether about 89,000 clones are present, approximately 88% being singletons, with the ten largest covering around 10%. Sequenced sample: PBMCs. Receptor source: a woman aged 18 to 35 in good health and CMV-seropositive.

This rearrangement joins TRBV9 to TRBJ1-5; the match to TRBD1 covers 8 bases. The CDR3 is 17 amino acids. V lost 3 bases to trimming and J lost 5 bases; unmatched junction nucleotides: 13. Germline V gene sequence: CDR1 SGDLS, CDR2 YYNGEE. CDR3 residues: CASSGEEDRDIYQPQHF. For the CDR3, the DNA is TGTGCCAGCAGCGGAGAGGAGGACAGGGATATTTATCAGCCCCAGCATTTT.

This chain connects TRBV6-6 to TRBJ1-5, with no clear D. V was clipped by 8 bases and J by 9 bases, with 8 bases between them. The V gene's germline CDR1 is MNHNY and CDR2 SVGAGI (reference sequence). The CDR3 has 10 residues. In DNA form, the CDR3 reads TGTGCCAGCGGGCCGCGGCCCCAGCATTTT. Amino acid sequence: CASGPRPQHF.

The rearrangement joins TRBV6-5 to TRBJ1-1, with 8 nucleotides matching TRBD1. This CDR3 has 13 amino acids. Unmatched junction bases numbered 9, after V lost 6 bases and J lost 9 bases. Germline V gene lookup returns CDR1 MNHEY and CDR2 SVGAGI. The DNA of the CDR3 is TGTGCCAGCAGGCAGACAGGGGAGGGTAAAGCTTTCTTT. This sequence encodes CASRQTGEGKAFF.

The rearrangement uses TRBV6-5 and TRBJ2-7, with 8 positions matching TRBD2. This CDR3 has 15 amino acids. V lost 2 bases to trimming and J lost 5 bases; unmatched junction nucleotides: 8. Per the germline V gene, CDR1 is MNHEY and CDR2 is SVGAGI. CDR3 loop: CASSYTRGGGNEQYF. CDR3 nucleotides: TGTGCCAGCAGTTACACCCGGGGGGGCGGGAACGAGCAGTACTTC.

The chain uses TRBV7-2 and TRBJ2-7; 7 bases fit TRBD2. This CDR3 is 15 amino acids long. After removal of 4 bases from V and 3 bases from J, the junction contained 9 bases not matched to a gene. Germline CDR1 reads SGHTA; CDR2 reads FQGNSA. In DNA, the CDR3 is TGTGCCAGCAGCTCCGCGGCGGGGGAAAGCTACGAGCAGTACTTC. This codes for CASSSAAGESYEQYF.

Turning to this clone: One end of the junction does not line up with germline, which may come from a read error. The chain has TRBV28 and TRBJ2-3; 10 bases map to TRBD1. Germline V gene sequence: CDR1 MDHEN, CDR2 SYDVKM. The CDR3 has 12 residues. As DNA, the CDR3 is TGTGCCAGCAGTTCAATTGGACAGGGGGTGGATTTT. Amino acid sequence: CASSSIGQGVDF.

The rearrangement links TRBV23-1 to TRBJ1-6; the match to TRBD1 covers 8 bases. TRBV23-1 is an ORF; its function is uncertain. Unmatched junction bases numbered 9, after V lost 2 bases and J lost 6 bases. CDR3 length: 17 residues. The CDR3 here is CASSQKRTGNSNSPLHF. DNA of the CDR3: TGCGCCAGCAGTCAAAAACGGACAGGGAACAGTAATTCACCCCTCCACTTT.

This chain joins TRBV19 and TRBJ2-7, with 9 bases matching TRBD1. The germline gives CDR1 LNHDA, CDR2 SQIVND (reference sequence). This CDR3 contains 16 residues. The J segment lost 2 bases and the V segment lost 7 bases, leaving 12 bases of the junction unmatched. The CDR3 DNA reads TGTGCCAGTACCCTACGCGACAGGGGGATCACCTACGAGCAGTACTTC. It codes for CASTLRDRGITYEQYF.

A remark on this clone: The germline gene is not matched at one end of the junction; a read error may be the cause. The genes are TRBV19 and TRBJ1-1; TRBD1 aligns across 7 bases. This CDR3 has 14 residues. CDR1 is LNHDA, CDR2 SQIVND, per germline (reference sequence). CDR3 loop: CTSKYGTENTEAFF. In nucleotides, the CDR3 is TGTACCAGTAAGTACGGGACAGAAAACACTGAAGCTTTCTTT.

The chain is built from TRBV28 and TRBJ1-4, with unresolved D. There are 16 residues in the CDR3. The germline gives CDR1 MDHEN, CDR2 SYDVKM. V was shortened by 4 bases and J by 4 bases, with 16 bases between the two germline ends. The CDR3 reads CASSSPGFEINEKLFF. DNA of the CDR3: TGTGCCAGCAGTTCCCCCGGTTTTGAAATTAATGAAAAACTGTTTTTT.

The genes are TRBV2 and TRBJ1-1, with a weak D call TRBD1 (6 bases). V dropped 3 bases and J dropped 8 bases, with 10 bases sitting between them. The germline V gene encodes CDR1 SNHLY and CDR2 FYNNEI. CDR3 size: 12 residues. The CDR3 loop is CASSDRGGEAFF. Here the CDR3 DNA reads TGTGCCAGCAGTGACAGGGGAGGGGAAGCTTTCTTT.

The chain couples TRBV30 to TRBJ2-5; 7 bases fit TRBD1. The V and J ends lost 0 bases and 5 bases, in that order; junction bases with no gene match: 6. CDR1 is GTSNPN and CDR2 is SVGIG in the germline V gene (reference sequence). This CDR3 is built from 14 residues. The CDR3 DNA reads TGTGCCTGGAGTGTAGGGGGCGGGCATGAGACCCAGTACTTC. It specifies CAWSVGGGHETQYF.

J is TRBJ2-3 and V is TRBV29-1, with D perhaps TRBD2 (6 bases). CDR1 and CDR2 (germline): SQVTM, ANQGSEA. The V end was cut by 4 bases, the J end by 1 base, with 12 bases between. This CDR3 has 14 amino acids. The CDR3 is CSVARGGGTDTQYF. The CDR3 DNA sequence: TGCAGCGTTGCAAGGGGAGGCGGCACAGATACGCAGTATTTT.

J is TRBJ1-5 and V is TRBV7-9, with a weak D call TRBD1 (6 bases). The V end lost 8 bases, the J end lost 1 base, and 12 bases lay between the germline ends. This CDR3 has 14 amino acids. From germline, CDR1 is SEHNR and CDR2 FQNEAQ (reference sequence). The CDR3 nucleotides are TGTGCCAGCTCCCCGACAGGAAGCAATCAGCCCCAGCATTTT. Its translation: CASSPTGSNQPQHF.

The chain carries TRBV19 and TRBJ1-5, with 7 bases aligning to TRBD1. This CDR3 is built from 15 residues. Losses at the gene ends were 5 bases for V and 3 bases for J; bases not matched to a gene: 7. CDR1 and CDR2 from the germline V gene are LNHDA and SQIVND (reference sequence). This CDR3 reads CASSPAGQINQPQHF. Written as DNA, the CDR3 is TGTGCCAGTAGTCCCGCGGGACAGATCAATCAGCCCCAGCATTTT.

The chain links TRBV28 to TRBJ2-3, with TRBD1 matching over 10 bases. The CDR3 contains 16 residues. Per the germline V gene, CDR1 is MDHEN and CDR2 is SYDVKM. Trimming took 3 bases from V and 7 from J; bases not matched to a gene: 10. CDR3 sequence reads: CASSFGDRGRLHTQYF. CDR3 DNA sequence: TGTGCCAGCAGTTTCGGAGACAGGGGGCGGCTCCATACGCAGTATTTT.

This clone appeared once. This chain joins TRBV27 and TRBJ2-7; TRBD1 aligns across 9 bases. Per germline, CDR1 MNHEY and CDR2 SMNVEV (reference sequence). This CDR3 is 14 amino acids long. Trimming at V came to 5 bases and at J to 1 base, leaving 3 bases not matched to a gene. CDR3 sequence: CASSRGTGSYEQYF. DNA of the CDR3: TGTGCCAGCAGTCGGGGGACAGGGTCCTACGAGCAGTACTTC.

J is TRBJ1-1 and V is TRBV29-1; the D gene is possibly TRBD1 (5 bases). Germline CDR1 and CDR2: SQVTM and ANQGSEA. The ends were cut back, 3 bases at V and 2 bases at J, with 7 bases in the middle. CDR3 length: 12 amino acids. For the CDR3, the DNA is TGCAGCGTTGACAGGGCAAACACTGAAGCTTTCTTT. This translates into CSVDRANTEAFF. The full variable domain, in which reference TRBV29-1 and TRBJ1-1 provide the parts outside the CDR3, is SAVISQKPSRDICQRGTSLTIQCQVDSQVTMMFWYRQQPGQSLTLIATANQGSEATYESGFVIDKFPISRPNLTFSTLTVSNMSPEDSSIYLCSVDRANTEAFFGQGTRLTVV.

The chain links TRBV19 to TRBJ1-1; the match to TRBD1 covers 10 bases. From germline, CDR1 is LNHDA and CDR2 SQIVND (reference sequence). V lost 6 bases to trimming and J lost 5 bases; unmatched junction nucleotides: 3. The CDR3 spans 13 residues. The CDR3 is CASRGQGRTEAFF. The CDR3 DNA reads as TGTGCCAGTAGGGGACAGGGGAGGACTGAAGCTTTCTTT.

The V and J genes are TRBV28 and TRBJ1-2; D is possibly TRBD1 (6 bases). CDR1 is MDHEN, CDR2 SYDVKM, per germline. With 11 bases removed from V and 6 bases from J, the gap between germline ends came to 13 bases. The CDR3 sequence is 11 residues long. The CDR3 loop is CAGQQGNGYTF. The CDR3 bases are TGTGCCGGCCAGCAGGGGAATGGCTACACCTTC.